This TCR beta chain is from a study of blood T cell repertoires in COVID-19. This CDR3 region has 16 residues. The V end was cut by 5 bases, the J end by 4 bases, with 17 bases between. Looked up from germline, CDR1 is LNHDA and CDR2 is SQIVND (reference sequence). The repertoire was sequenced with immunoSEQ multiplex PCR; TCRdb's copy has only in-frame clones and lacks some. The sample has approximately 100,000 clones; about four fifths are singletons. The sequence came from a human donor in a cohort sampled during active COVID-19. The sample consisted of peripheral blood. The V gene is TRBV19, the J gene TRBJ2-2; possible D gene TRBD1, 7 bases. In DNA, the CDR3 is TGTGCCAGTAGTGCCGGCCCAGGGGGGACCACCGGGGAGCTGTTTTTT. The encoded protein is CASSAGPGGTTGELFF.